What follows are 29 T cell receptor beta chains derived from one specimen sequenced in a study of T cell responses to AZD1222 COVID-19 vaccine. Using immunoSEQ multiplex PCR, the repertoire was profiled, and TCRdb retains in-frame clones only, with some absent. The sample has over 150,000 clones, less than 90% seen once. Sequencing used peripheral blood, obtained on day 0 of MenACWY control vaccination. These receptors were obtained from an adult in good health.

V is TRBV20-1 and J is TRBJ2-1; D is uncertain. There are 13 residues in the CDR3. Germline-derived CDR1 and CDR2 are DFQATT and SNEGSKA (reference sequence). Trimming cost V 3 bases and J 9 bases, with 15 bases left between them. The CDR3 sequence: CSASPSLFGEQFF. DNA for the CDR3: TGCAGTGCTAGTCCGAGCCTGTTTGGTGAGCAGTTCTTC.

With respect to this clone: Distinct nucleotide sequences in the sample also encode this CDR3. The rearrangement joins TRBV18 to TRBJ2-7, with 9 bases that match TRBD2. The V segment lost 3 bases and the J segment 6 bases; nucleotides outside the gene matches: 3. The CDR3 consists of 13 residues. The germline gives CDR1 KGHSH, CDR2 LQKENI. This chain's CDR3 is CASSPGLAGEQYF. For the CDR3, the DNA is TGTGCCAGCTCACCGGGACTAGCAGGCGAGCAGTACTTC.

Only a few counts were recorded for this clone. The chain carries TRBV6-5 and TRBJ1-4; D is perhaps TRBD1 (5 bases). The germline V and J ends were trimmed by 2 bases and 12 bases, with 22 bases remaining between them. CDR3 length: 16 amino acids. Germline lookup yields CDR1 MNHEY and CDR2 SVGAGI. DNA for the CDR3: TGTGCCAGCAGTTACGGGACCGCCCAGGTTCGAAAGGAACTGTTTTTT. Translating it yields CASSYGTAQVRKELFF.

Here the CDR3 reads CASSSQGGDLTEQFF. CDR3 sequence (DNA): TGTGCCAGCAGCTCTCAAGGGGGGGATCTTACTGAGCAGTTCTTC. The chain links TRBV7-2 to TRBJ2-1; tentatively, D is TRBD2 (7 bases). The germline V gene has CDR1 SGHTA and CDR2 FQGNSA. CDR3 size: 15 residues. The V and J ends lost 4 bases and 9 bases respectively, with 19 bases between them.

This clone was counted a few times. CDR3 sequence: CASSRGTGRTFF. The CDR3 region has the DNA TGTGCCAGCAGCCGTGGGACAGGGAGGACTTTCTTT. The V call is TRBV25-1, the J call TRBJ1-1; 9 bases are a match to TRBD1. V was pared by 6 bases and J by 12 bases, with 8 bases of the junction left unmatched. The CDR3 contains 12 residues. CDR1 is MGHDK, CDR2 SYGVNS, per germline.

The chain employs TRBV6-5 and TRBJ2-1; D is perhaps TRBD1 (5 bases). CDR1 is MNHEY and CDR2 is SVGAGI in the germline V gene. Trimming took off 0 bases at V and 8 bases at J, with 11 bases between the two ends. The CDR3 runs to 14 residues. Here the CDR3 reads CASSYSSGWDEQFF. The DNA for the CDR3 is TGTGCCAGCAGTTACTCGTCAGGGTGGGATGAGCAGTTCTTC.

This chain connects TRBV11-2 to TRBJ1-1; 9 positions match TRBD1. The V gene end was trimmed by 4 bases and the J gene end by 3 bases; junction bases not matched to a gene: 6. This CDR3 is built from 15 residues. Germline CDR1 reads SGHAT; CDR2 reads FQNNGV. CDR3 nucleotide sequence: TGTGCCAGCAGCTCTACGGACAGGGGCCACACTGAAGCTTTCTTT. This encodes CASSSTDRGHTEAFF.

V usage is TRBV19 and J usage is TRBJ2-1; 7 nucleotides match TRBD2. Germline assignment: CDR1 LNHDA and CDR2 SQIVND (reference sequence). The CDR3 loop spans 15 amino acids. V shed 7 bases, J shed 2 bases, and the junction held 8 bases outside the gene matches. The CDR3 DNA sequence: TGTGCCAGTAAGGCTAGCGGTATAACCTACAATGAGCAGTTCTTC. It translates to CASKASGITYNEQFF.

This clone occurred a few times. The CDR3 nucleotides are TGTGCCAGCAGAGGACGCTTGGACCAGCCCCAGCATTTT. It is translated as CASRGRLDQPQHF. The chain uses TRBV7-8 and TRBJ1-5; D gene unclear. The V gene lost 6 bases and the J gene lost 7 bases, with 13 bases spanning the gap. There are 13 residues in the CDR3. Germline V gene lookup returns CDR1 SGHVS and CDR2 FQNEAQ.

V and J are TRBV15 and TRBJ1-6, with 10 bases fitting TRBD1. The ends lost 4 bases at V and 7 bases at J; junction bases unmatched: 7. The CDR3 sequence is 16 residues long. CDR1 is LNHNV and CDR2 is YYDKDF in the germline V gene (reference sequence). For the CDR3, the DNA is TGTGCCACCAGCAAAAGAACGGACAGGGGGAATTCACCCCTCCACTTT. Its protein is CATSKRTDRGNSPLHF.

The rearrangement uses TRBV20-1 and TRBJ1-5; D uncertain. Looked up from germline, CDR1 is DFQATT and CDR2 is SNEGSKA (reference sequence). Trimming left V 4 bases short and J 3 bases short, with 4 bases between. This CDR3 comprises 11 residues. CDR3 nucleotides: TGCAGTGCTATGGCCAATCAGCCCCAGCATTTT. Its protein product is CSAMANQPQHF.

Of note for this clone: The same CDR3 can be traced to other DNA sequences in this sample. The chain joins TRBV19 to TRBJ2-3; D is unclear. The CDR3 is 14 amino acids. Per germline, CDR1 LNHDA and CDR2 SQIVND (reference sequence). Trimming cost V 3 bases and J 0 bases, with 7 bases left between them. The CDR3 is CASSIWGSTDTQYF. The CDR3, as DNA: TGTGCCAGTAGTATTTGGGGTAGCACAGATACGCAGTATTTT.

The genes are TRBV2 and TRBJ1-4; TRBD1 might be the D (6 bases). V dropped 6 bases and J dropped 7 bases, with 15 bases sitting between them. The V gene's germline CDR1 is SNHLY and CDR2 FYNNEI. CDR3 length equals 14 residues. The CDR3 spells CASRVGGAFEKLFF. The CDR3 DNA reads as TGTGCCAGCAGGGTTGGGGGGGCCTTTGAAAAACTGTTTTTT.

The DNA of the CDR3 is TGTGCCAGCAGTTCGCAGCGGGAGAAAACAGATACGCAGTATTTT. It yields the protein CASSSQREKTDTQYF. The rearrangement uses TRBV6-1 and TRBJ2-3, with TRBD2 matching over 8 bases. From germline, CDR1 is MNHNS and CDR2 SASEGT. After removal of 5 bases from V and 3 bases from J, the junction contained 7 bases not matched to a gene. The CDR3 loop spans 15 amino acids.

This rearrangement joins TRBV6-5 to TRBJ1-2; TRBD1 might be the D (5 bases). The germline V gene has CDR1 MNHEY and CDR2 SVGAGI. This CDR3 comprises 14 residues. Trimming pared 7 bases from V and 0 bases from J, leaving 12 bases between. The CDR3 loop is CASKPPGSNYGYTF. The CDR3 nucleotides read TGTGCCAGCAAGCCCCCAGGGTCTAACTATGGCTACACCTTC.

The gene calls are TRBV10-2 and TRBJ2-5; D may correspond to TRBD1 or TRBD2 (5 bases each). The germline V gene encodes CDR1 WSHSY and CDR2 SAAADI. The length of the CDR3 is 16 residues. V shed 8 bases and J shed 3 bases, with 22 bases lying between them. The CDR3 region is CASGVGLVGTEETQYF. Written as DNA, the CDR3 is TGCGCCAGCGGGGTGGGGTTAGTGGGGACCGAAGAGACCCAGTACTTC.

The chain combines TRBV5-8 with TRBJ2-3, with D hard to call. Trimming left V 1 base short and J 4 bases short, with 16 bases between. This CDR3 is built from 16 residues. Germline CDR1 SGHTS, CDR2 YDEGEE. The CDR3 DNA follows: TGTGCCAGCAGCTTGCCCTTTTCGTCCACCCCAGATACGCAGTATTTT. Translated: CASSLPFSSTPDTQYF.

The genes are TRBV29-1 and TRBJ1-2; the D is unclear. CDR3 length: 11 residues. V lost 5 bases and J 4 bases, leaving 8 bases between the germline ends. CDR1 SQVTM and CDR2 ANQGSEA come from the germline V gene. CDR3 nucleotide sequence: TGCAGCGTTCTGGGCCGCTATGGCTACACCTTC. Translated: CSVLGRYGYTF.

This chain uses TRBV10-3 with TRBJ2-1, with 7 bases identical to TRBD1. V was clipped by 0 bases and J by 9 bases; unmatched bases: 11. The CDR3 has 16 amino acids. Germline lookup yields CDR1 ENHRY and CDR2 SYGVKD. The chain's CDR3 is CAISESDRVAHSEQFF. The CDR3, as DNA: TGTGCCATCAGTGAGTCCGACAGGGTGGCCCATAGTGAGCAGTTCTTC.

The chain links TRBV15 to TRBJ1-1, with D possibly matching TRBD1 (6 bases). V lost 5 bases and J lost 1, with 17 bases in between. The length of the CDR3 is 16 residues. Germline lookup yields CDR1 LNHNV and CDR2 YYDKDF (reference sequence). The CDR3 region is CATSPTQGRANTEAFF. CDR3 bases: TGTGCCACCAGCCCGACGCAGGGGAGGGCGAACACTGAAGCTTTCTTT.

The CDR3: CASSLSDSSGNTIYF. DNA of the CDR3: TGTGCCAGCAGCCTTTCGGACAGCTCTGGAAACACCATATATTTT. The chain is built from TRBV14 and TRBJ1-3; D is perhaps TRBD1 (6 bases). The CDR3 contains 15 residues. Germline assignment: CDR1 SGHDN and CDR2 FVKESK. Between the trimmed V and J ends, which lost 4 bases and 0 bases, there was a span of 10 bases.

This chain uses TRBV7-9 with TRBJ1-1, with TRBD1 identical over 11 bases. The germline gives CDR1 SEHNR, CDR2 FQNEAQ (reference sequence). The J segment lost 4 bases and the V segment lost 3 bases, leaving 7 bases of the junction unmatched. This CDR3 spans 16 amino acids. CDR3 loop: CASSLLGQGAGTEAFF. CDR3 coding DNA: TGTGCCAGCAGCTTGCTAGGACAGGGGGCTGGCACTGAAGCTTTCTTT.

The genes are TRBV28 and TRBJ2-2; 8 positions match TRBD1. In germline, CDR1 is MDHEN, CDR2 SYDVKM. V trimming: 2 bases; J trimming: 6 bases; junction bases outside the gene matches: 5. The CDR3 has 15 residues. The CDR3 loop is CASSLPGGLAGELFF. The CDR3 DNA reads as TGTGCCAGCAGTTTACCAGGGGGCCTTGCCGGGGAGCTGTTTTTT.

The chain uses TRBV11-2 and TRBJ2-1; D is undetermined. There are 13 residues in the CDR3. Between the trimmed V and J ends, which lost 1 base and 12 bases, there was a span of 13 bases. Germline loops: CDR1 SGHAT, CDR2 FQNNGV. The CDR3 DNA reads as TGTGCCAGCAGCTTAGCGAGCCAGGTCGGGCAGTTCTTC. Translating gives CASSLASQVGQFF.

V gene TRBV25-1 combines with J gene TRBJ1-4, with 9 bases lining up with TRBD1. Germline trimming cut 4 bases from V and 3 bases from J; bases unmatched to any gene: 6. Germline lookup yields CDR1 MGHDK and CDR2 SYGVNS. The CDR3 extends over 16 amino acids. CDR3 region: CASSAPGQGSNEKLFF. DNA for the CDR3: TGTGCCAGCAGTGCCCCAGGACAGGGGTCTAATGAAAAACTGTTTTTT.

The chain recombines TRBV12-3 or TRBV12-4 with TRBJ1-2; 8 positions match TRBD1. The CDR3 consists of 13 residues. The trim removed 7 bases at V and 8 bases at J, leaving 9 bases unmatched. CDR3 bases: TGTGCCAGCACCCCGGACAGGGTAAGAGGCTACACCTTC. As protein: CASTPDRVRGYTF.

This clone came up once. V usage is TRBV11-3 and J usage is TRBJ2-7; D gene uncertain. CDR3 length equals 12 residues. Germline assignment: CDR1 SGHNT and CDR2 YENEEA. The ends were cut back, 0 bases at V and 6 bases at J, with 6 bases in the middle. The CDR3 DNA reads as TGTGCCAGCAGCTTAGATTCAGGCGAGCAGTACTTC. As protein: CASSLDSGEQYF.

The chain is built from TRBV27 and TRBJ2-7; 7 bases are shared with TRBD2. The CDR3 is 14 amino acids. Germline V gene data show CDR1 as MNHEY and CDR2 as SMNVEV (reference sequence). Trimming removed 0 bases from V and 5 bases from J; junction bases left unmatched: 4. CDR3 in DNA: TGTGCCAGCAGTTTATCGGGGAGGGCCCACGAGCAGTACTTC. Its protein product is CASSLSGRAHEQYF.

Here the CDR3 DNA reads TGTGCCTGGACCCTACGGGGGCTGCCCGATACGCAGTATTTT. Amino acid sequence: CAWTLRGLPDTQYF. The rearrangement uses TRBV30 and TRBJ2-3; the D call may be TRBD1 or TRBD2 (6 bases each). This CDR3 region has 14 residues. V shed 4 bases and J shed 6 bases, with 17 bases lying between them. Germline CDR1 reads GTSNPN; CDR2 reads SVGIG (reference sequence).